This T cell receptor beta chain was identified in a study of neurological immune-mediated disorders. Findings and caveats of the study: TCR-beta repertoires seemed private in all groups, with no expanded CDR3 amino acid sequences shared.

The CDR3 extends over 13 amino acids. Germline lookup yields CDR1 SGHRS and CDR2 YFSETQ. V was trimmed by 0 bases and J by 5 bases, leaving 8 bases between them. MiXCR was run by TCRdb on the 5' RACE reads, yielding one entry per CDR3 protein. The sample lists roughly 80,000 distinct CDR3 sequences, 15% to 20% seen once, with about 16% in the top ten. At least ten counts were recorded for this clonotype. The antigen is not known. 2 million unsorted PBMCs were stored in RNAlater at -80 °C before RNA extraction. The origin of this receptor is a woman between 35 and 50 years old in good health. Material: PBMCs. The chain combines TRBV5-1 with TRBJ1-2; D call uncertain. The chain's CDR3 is CASSLATEYGYTF. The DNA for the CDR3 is TGCGCCAGCAGCTTGGCCACTGAGTATGGCTACACCTTC.